This T cell receptor (beta chain) was recorded in a study of cytomegalovirus exposure and HLA in healthy donors. Study-wide findings and caveats: It was shown in a later analysis that HLA-associated TCR beta chains were more clonally expanded than other, equally common chains. Reported findings show TCR beta sequences accurately forecast HLA-A and HLA-B alleles in most subjects.

Germline V CDR1 and CDR2: SGHVS, FNYEAQ. J gave up 5 bases and V 4 bases, and 2 bases lay outside the gene matches. This CDR3 has 13 amino acids. On this clone: Its antigen is still unknown.

The PCR made use of 60 Vbeta and 13 Jbeta primers. The method was immunoSEQ multiplex PCR; TCRdb's version includes in-frame clones alone and lacks a portion of them. The sample lists about 150,000 clones; just under 85% were seen once. The source material was PBMCs. This TCR was sampled from a girl aged 10-17 years in good health and CMV-seropositive. The V call is TRBV7-6, the J call TRBJ1-3; 7 bases are a match to TRBD1. This CDR3 reads CASSSDRRNTIYF. The CDR3 DNA sequence: TGTGCCAGCAGCTCGGACAGGCGAAACACCATATATTTT.